A selection of T cell receptor beta chains follows, all from one sample in a study of blood T cell repertoires in COVID-19. Sequencing used immunoSEQ multiplex PCR; TCRdb keeps in-frame clones, though not all of them. The profile shows some 140,000 clones, 80% to 90% of them singletons. Sample: PBMCs or T cells enriched from blood (not recorded which). The receptors were gathered from a man aged 35 to 55 with acute COVID-19. The CDR3 runs from the conserved cysteine through the conserved F or W. D genes are given only for firm matches. Only part of the rows carry a size: once, few, many, or a class if the clone is expanded.

TRBJ1-6 - TRBV24-1 - TGTGCCACCTCCTATACACCCCTCCACTTT CATSYTPLHF
TRBJ2-1 TRBD2 TRBV7-2 - TGTGCCAGCAGGCCCCGACTAGCGGGAGATTATGAGCAGTTCTTC CASRPRLAGDYEQFF
TRBJ2-1 - TRBV15 few TGTGCCACCAGCAGCTTCCTGACGGGGGAAACTCAACAGTTCTTC CATSSFLTGETQQFF
TRBJ2-1 TRBD2 TRBV24-1 - TGTGCCACCAGTGATGTAGCGGGAGGAACCAATGAGCAGTTCTTC CATSDVAGGTNEQFF
TRBJ2-7 TRBD1 TRBV5-8 - TGTGCCAGCAGCTTGGCCGGGACAGCCTACGAGCAGTACTTC CASSLAGTAYEQYF
TRBJ2-7 - TRBV10-1 - TGCGCCAGCAGTGACGAACGGTCCTCCTACGAGCAGTACTTC CASSDERSSYEQYF
TRBJ1-1 - TRBV9 - TGTGCCAGCAGCGCGTTAGGGGAGGGGAACACTGAAGCTTTCTTT CASSALGEGNTEAFF
TRBJ2-2 - TRBV5-4 - TGTGCCAGCAGCCCCCCTAGCGTCGGGAACACCGGGGAGCTGTTTTTT CASSPPSVGNTGELFF
TRBJ2-1 - TRBV7-8 - TGTGCCAGCAGCTTAGCGAAAAGCGTACCTTCCTACAATGAGCAGTTCTTC CASSLAKSVPSYNEQFF
TRBJ1-3 - TRBV18 - TGTGCCAGCTCACAGTCGGGTCCCTCCTCTGGAAACACCATATATTTT CASSQSGPSSGNTIYF
TRBJ2-2 - TRBV6-6 once TGTGCCAGCAGCCCGACCGATCGGGGGAACACCGGGGAGCTGTTTTTT CASSPTDRGNTGELFF
TRBJ1-3 - TRBV27 - TGTGCCAGCAGTTTAACTGCACCGGGAAACACCATATATTTT CASSLTAPGNTIYF
TRBJ1-5 - TRBV19 - TGTGCCAGTAGTTCCCCCTCCCCAGGGGCGGGCCAGCCCCAGCATTTT CASSSPSPGAGQPQHF
TRBJ2-7 TRBD2 TRBV10-1 - TGCGCCAGCAGTGCGGCTAGCGGGAGGGACTACGAGCAGTACTTC CASSAASGRDYEQYF
TRBJ2-7 - TRBV4-1 - TGCGCCAGCAGCTTCTCTGCCGGGGAGGCGAACGAGCAGTACTTC CASSFSAGEANEQYF
TRBJ1-3 TRBD1 TRBV19 once TGTGCCAGTACCTGGGGACAGGACGGAAACACCATATATTTT CASTWGQDGNTIYF
TRBJ1-1 - TRBV2 - TGTGCCAGCAGTACAGGGTACGAAGCTTTCTTT CASSTGYEAFF
TRBJ2-6 - TRBV3-1/TRBV3-2 once TGTGCCAGCAGCCGAACAGGGGGGGTCCCTGGGGCCAACGTCCTGACTTTC CASSRTGGVPGANVLTF
TRBJ2-3 - TRBV28 - TGTGCCAGCAGTTTCCTTAGCGGCACAGATACGCAGTATTTT CASSFLSGTDTQYF
TRBJ1-6 TRBD1 TRBV18 medium-sized TGTGCCAGCTCACCATACCGACAGGGGCCCTATAATTCACCCCTCCACTTT CASSPYRQGPYNSPLHF
TRBJ1-1 - TRBV10-2 - TGCGCCAGCAGTGATCGTTGGACATATACTGAAGCTTTCTTT CASSDRWTYTEAFF
TRBJ1-1 TRBD1 TRBV5-4 - TGTGCCAGCAGCAACCATCAGGGGGAGGACACTGAAGCTTTCTTT CASSNHQGEDTEAFF
TRBJ2-2 TRBD2 TRBV9 - TGTGCCAGCAGCCCCGTCGGGGGGTGGGCCGGGGAGCTGTTTTTT CASSPVGGWAGELFF
TRBJ1-1 - TRBV11-2 - TGTGCCAGCAGCTTAAGGTTTCAGGTGACGAGTTCTAACACTGAAGCTTTCTTT CASSLRFQVTSSNTEAFF
TRBJ2-1 TRBD1 TRBV6-5 - TGTGCCAGCAGATCAGGGGGCTCTTACAATGAGCAGTTCTTC CASRSGGSYNEQFF
TRBJ1-1 - TRBV28 once TGTGCCAGCAGTTTTCCCTCAGGGACTGAAGCTTTCTTT CASSFPSGTEAFF
TRBJ2-7 TRBD1 TRBV29-1 - TGCAGCGTGGGAGGGACAGGGGGCTCCTACGAGCAGTACTTC CSVGGTGGSYEQYF
TRBJ1-5 - TRBV18 once TGTGCCAGCTCGGTAGGGGGAAACGGCAATCAGCCCCAGCATTTT CASSVGGNGNQPQHF
TRBJ2-7 - TRBV10-3 - TGTGCCATCAGTGATCCCACAGGGATCGAGCAGTACTTC CAISDPTGIEQYF
TRBJ2-7 TRBD2 TRBV25-1 once TGTGCCAGCAGTGCGGCGGGGGGCGAACCCTACGAGCAGTACTTC CASSAAGGEPYEQYF
TRBJ1-1 - TRBV5-1 - TGCGCCAGCAGCTTCGACATCCTATACACTGAAGCTTTCTTT CASSFDILYTEAFF
TRBJ2-4 - TRBV27 - TGTGCCAGGGGGGGAATTAATTACAGGGGTGGCAAAAACATTCAGTACTTC CARGGINYRGGKNIQYF
TRBJ2-7 - TRBV30 few TGTGCCTGGAGTGTCGACAGCAATGCTTACGAGCAGTACTTC CAWSVDSNAYEQYF
TRBJ1-1 - TRBV3-1/TRBV3-2 few TGTGCCAGCAGCCAAGCGCGCACTGAAGCTTTCTTT CASSQARTEAFF
TRBJ2-7 - TRBV12-3/TRBV12-4 few TGTGCCAGCAGTTTAAAACAAGCGGGCGAGCAGTACTTC CASSLKQAGEQYF